This entry concerns a single T cell receptor (beta chain). This CDR3 comprises 14 residues. Germline V gene data show CDR1 as MNHEY and CDR2 as SVGAGI. V was clipped by 1 base and J by 1 base, with 7 bases between them. The data originate from a study of control samples from healthy donors and cancer patients. Only in-frame clones appear in the TCRdb table, and some are missing; sequencing was by immunoSEQ multiplex PCR. The top ten hold approximately 8.3% of the sample, which has approximately 100,000 clones, around 89% seen once. The sequence came from a man aged 30 to 39 in good health. The source material was blood. The genes are TRBV6-5 and TRBJ2-5; either TRBD1 or TRBD2 may supply D (5 bases each). CDR3 residues: CASSYYGTQETQYF. CDR3 coding DNA: TGTGCCAGCAGTTACTACGGGACCCAAGAGACCCAGTACTTC.